This T cell receptor beta chain was identified in a study of blood T cell repertoires in COVID-19. The wider study: COVID-19 samples, acute and convalescent, were from the United States, Italy and Spain.

This clone turned up a few times. In the original workflow: From reference gene primer amplification, estimates of nucleated cell counts were derived. Here immunoSEQ multiplex PCR was the method, and the copy in TCRdb shows in-frame clones only, minus some. The DNA gave D and trimming, while V, J and clone size come from that table. The sample has over 60,000 clones, about nine tenths seen once; the top ten hold approximately 0.49%. This CDR3 region has 18 residues. In germline, CDR1 is LGHNA, CDR2 YNFKEQ. V trimming: 4 bases; J trimming: 5 bases; junction bases outside the gene matches: 14. Enrolled during active infection, Seattle patients were then followed longitudinally.

This sequence joins TRBV4-2 and TRBJ2-7, with 13 bases identical to TRBD2. This TCR derives from a man over 45 with COVID-19, enrolled during active disease. Sequenced sample: peripheral blood. The CDR3 nucleotides read TGTGCCAGCAGCCTAAGGACTAGCGGGAGCGTTCTAAGCGACGAGCAGTACTTC. It yields the protein CASSLRTSGSVLSDEQYF.